The entry below describes one T cell receptor beta chain. Its antigen remains unknown. This specimen includes other DNA sequences encoding the same CDR3. Across several immunoSEQ plates, the genomic DNA of each subset was split evenly. Sequenced by immunoSEQ multiplex PCR; TCRdb stores in-frame clones only, minus some. Of roughly 2,000,000 clones in the sample, just over 90% were seen once. This specimen belongs to a study of shared clonotypes between healthy human individuals. The naive CD8 subset, CD45RO-negative cells positively selected for CCR7, excluded terminally differentiated effector memory CD45RA+ cells. There were only Caucasian adults among the donors, and all lived in Nashville, Tennessee. Notes on the study in general: Sharing across four donors was highest in naive CD4 (around 5%) and lowest in memory CD8 (about 0.4%). Unshared clonotypes carried lower generation probabilities than those common to all four donors.

Sequenced sample: naive CD8+ T cells from PBMCs. This clonotype originated in a man aged 18-30 years in good health. Some clones in this sample may be carry-over from other donors' samples.

CDR3 residues: CASSFPGPTYEQYF. In DNA form, the CDR3 reads TGTGCCAGCAGCTTTCCAGGGCCCACCTACGAGCAGTACTTC. The genes are TRBV7-9 and TRBJ2-7, with D perhaps matching TRBD1 (5 bases). The CDR3 loop spans 14 amino acids. Trimming left V 3 bases short and J 2 bases short, with 11 bases between. Looked up from germline, CDR1 is SEHNR and CDR2 is FQNEAQ (reference sequence).